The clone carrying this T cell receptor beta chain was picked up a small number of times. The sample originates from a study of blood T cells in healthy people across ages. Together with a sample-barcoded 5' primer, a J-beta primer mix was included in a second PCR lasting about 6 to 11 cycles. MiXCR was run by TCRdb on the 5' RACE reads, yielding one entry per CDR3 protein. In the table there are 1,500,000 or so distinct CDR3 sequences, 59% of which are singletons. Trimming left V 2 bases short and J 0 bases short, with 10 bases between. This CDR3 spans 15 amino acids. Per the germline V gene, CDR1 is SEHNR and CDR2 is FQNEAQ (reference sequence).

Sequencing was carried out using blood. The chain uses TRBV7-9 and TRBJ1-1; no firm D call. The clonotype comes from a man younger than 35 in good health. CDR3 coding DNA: TGTGCCAGCAGCTTACTGGGAGGGCTGAACACTGAAGCTTTCTTT. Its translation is CASSLLGGLNTEAFF.